The 18 T cell receptor beta chains below were found in one sample sequenced in a study of control samples from healthy donors and cancer patients. Method: immunoSEQ multiplex PCR; TCRdb's copy keeps in-frame clones and lacks some. The sample lists 100,000 to 150,000 clones; around nine tenths were seen once. Sequenced input: blood. These receptors were taken from a man aged 35-49 years in good health.

The V gene is TRBV11-1, the J gene TRBJ1-6; 7 nucleotides agree with TRBD1. V was pared by 5 bases and J by 6 bases, with 7 bases of the junction left unmatched. Germline V lookup: CDR1 SGHAT, CDR2 FQDESV (reference sequence). This CDR3 spans 15 amino acids. CDR3 in amino acids: CASSPRTGINSPLHF. The CDR3 bases are TGTGCCAGCAGCCCTCGGACAGGCATTAATTCACCCCTCCACTTT.

J is TRBJ1-2 and V is TRBV5-1; tentative D call: TRBD1 (5 bases). The germline gives CDR1 SGHRS, CDR2 YFSETQ. The CDR3 sequence is 14 residues long. Trimming pared 5 bases from V and 1 base from J, leaving 12 bases between. CDR3 nucleotides: TGCGCCAGCAGGACCCCACAGGATAACTATGGCTACACCTTC. As protein: CASRTPQDNYGYTF.

Only one count was recorded for this clone. In nucleotides, the CDR3 is TGTGCCAGCAGCCTTATTAGGGGCGTAAGCAATCAGCCCCAGCATTTT. Its translation: CASSLIRGVSNQPQHF. The chain uses TRBV5-8 and TRBJ1-5, with a weak D call TRBD1 (5 bases). CDR3 length equals 16 residues. V gave up 4 bases and J gave up 1 base, with 15 bases separating them. The germline V gene encodes CDR1 SGHTS and CDR2 YDEGEE.

The chain is built from TRBV28 and TRBJ1-5; D unclear. The CDR3 is made up of 12 amino acids. CDR1 and CDR2 from the germline V gene are MDHEN and SYDVKM. The V end was cut by 3 bases, the J end by 5 bases, with 5 bases between. CDR3 amino acids: CASSFQDQPQHF. DNA of the CDR3: TGTGCCAGCAGTTTCCAGGATCAGCCCCAGCATTTT. Combining the CDR3 with reference TRBV28 and TRBJ1-5 gives the whole variable domain DVKVTQSSRYLVKRTGEKVFLECVQDMDHENMFWYRQDPGLGLRLIYFSYDVKMKEKGDIPEGYSVSREKKERFSLILESASTNQTSMYLCASSFQDQPQHFGDGTRLSIL.

Only one count was recorded for this clone. V usage is TRBV5-1 and J usage is TRBJ2-5; tentatively, D is TRBD1 (6 bases). V gave up 1 base and J gave up 2 bases, with 9 bases separating them. This CDR3 has 14 amino acids. Germline CDR1 reads SGHRS; CDR2 reads YFSETQ. Written as DNA, the CDR3 is TGCGCCAGCAGCTTGTACAGGGCGCAAGAGACCCAGTACTTC. Its protein is CASSLYRAQETQYF.

J is TRBJ2-7 and V is TRBV5-1; D gene unclear. The CDR3 extends over 13 amino acids. Germline V gene lookup returns CDR1 SGHRS and CDR2 YFSETQ. The ends were cut back, 1 base at V and 2 bases at J, with 7 bases in the middle. In nucleotides, the CDR3 is TGCGCCAGCAGCTTGTTGCCCACCTACGAGCAGTACTTC. It codes for CASSLLPTYEQYF.

This sequence joins TRBV5-4 and TRBJ1-4, with D hard to call. Germline CDR1 and CDR2: SGHNT and YYREEE (reference sequence). This CDR3 has 13 amino acids. V was trimmed by 2 bases and J by 8 bases, leaving 10 bases between them. CDR3 bases: TGTGCCAGCAGCTTAACCAAGACGGAAAAACTGTTTTTT. Translation gives CASSLTKTEKLFF.

The gene calls are TRBV12-3 or TRBV12-4 and TRBJ1-5; D is undetermined. V lost 4 bases and J lost 6, with 10 bases in between. There are 13 residues in the CDR3. The CDR3 region has the DNA TGTGCCAGCAGTTGGAAGGGCGGTCAGCCCCAGCATTTT. The encoded protein is CASSWKGGQPQHF.

The chain combines TRBV10-2 with TRBJ1-3; 9 nucleotides agree with TRBD1. J gave up 3 bases and V 3 bases, and 9 bases lay outside the gene matches. The CDR3 spans 17 residues. Per the germline V gene, CDR1 is WSHSY and CDR2 is SAAADI. The CDR3 sequence is CASSEPRTGEYGNTIYF. CDR3 coding DNA: TGCGCCAGCAGTGAACCGAGGACAGGGGAATATGGAAACACCATATATTTT.

The chain is built from TRBV11-2 and TRBJ1-1; TRBD1 is a possible D gene (6 bases). The CDR3 covers 14 residues. The ends were cut back, 2 bases at V and 4 bases at J, with 11 bases in the middle. CDR1 is SGHAT and CDR2 is FQNNGV in the germline V gene. The CDR3 coding sequence is TGTGCCAGCAGCTTATTAGGGGGGGGCACTGAAGCTTTCTTT. Protein sequence: CASSLLGGGTEAFF. Drawing the rest from reference TRBV11-2 and TRBJ1-1, the complete variable domain is EAGVAQSPRYKIIEKRQSVAFWCNPISGHATLYWYQQILGQGPKLLIQFQNNGVVDDSQLPKDRFSAERLKGVDSTLKIQPAKLEDSAVYLCASSLLGGGTEAFFGQGTRLTVV.

The V gene is TRBV4-2, the J gene TRBJ2-7, with D possibly matching TRBD2 (5 bases). The germline V gene has CDR1 LGHNA and CDR2 YNFKEQ. Trimming shortened V by 0 bases and J by 2 bases, and 14 bases separated the two germline ends. The CDR3 contains 16 residues. CDR3 nucleotide sequence: TGTGCCAGCAGCCAAGATAGTTCGGGGTCCGCCTACGAGCAGTACTTC. It encodes CASSQDSSGSAYEQYF.

This clone showed up just once. The chain recombines TRBV5-8 with TRBJ2-2; a possible D gene is TRBD1 (6 bases). Germline assignment: CDR1 SGHTS and CDR2 YDEGEE. Trimming took 3 bases from V and 0 from J, leaving 12 bases between them. The CDR3 consists of 16 residues. CDR3 nucleotides: TGTGCCAGCAGCTACATGGGACACACGAACACCGGGGAGCTGTTTTTT. Residues: CASSYMGHTNTGELFF.

The chain employs TRBV5-6 and TRBJ2-1, with D perhaps matching TRBD1 (6 bases). Germline assignment: CDR1 SGHDT and CDR2 YYEEEE. V lost 0 bases to trimming and J lost 6 bases, with 7 bases between them. The CDR3 sequence is 13 residues long. The CDR3 here is CASSLDRVNEQFF. CDR3 nucleotide sequence: TGTGCCAGCAGCTTGGACAGGGTCAATGAGCAGTTCTTC.

The chain uses TRBV29-1 and TRBJ1-4; 8 bases align to TRBD1. The junction had 5 bases not matched to a gene; V was cut back by 6 bases and J by 5 bases. Per the germline V gene, CDR1 is SQVTM and CDR2 is ANQGSEA. The CDR3 extends over 13 amino acids. The CDR3 nucleotides read TGCAGCGTCTACCGGACAGGGAATGAAAAACTGTTTTTT. Translating it yields CSVYRTGNEKLFF. The full variable domain, rest sourced from reference TRBV29-1 and TRBJ1-4, is SAVISQKPSRDICQRGTSLTIQCQVDSQVTMMFWYRQQPGQSLTLIATANQGSEATYESGFVIDKFPISRPNLTFSTLTVSNMSPEDSSIYLCSVYRTGNEKLFFGSGTQLSVL.

J is TRBJ2-7 and V is TRBV4-1, with TRBD1 as a possible D gene (5 bases). The V gene's germline CDR1 is MGHRA and CDR2 YSYEKL. V lost 4 bases to trimming and J lost 2 bases, with 9 bases between them. The CDR3 sequence is 13 residues long. In nucleotides, the CDR3 is TGCGCCAGCAGCCTGGACACTGCCTACGAGCAGTACTTC. Translation: CASSLDTAYEQYF.

V gene TRBV28 combines with J gene TRBJ1-1; no firm D call. Trimming cost V 3 bases and J 2 bases, with 16 bases left between them. This CDR3 comprises 16 residues. Germline CDR1 reads MDHEN; CDR2 reads SYDVKM. The CDR3 DNA sequence: TGTGCCAGCAGTTTCCTAAAAGGCACGCTAAACACTGAAGCTTTCTTT. Encoded protein: CASSFLKGTLNTEAFF.

The chain has TRBV12-3 or TRBV12-4 and TRBJ1-1; possibly TRBD1 for D (5 bases). The CDR3 loop spans 13 amino acids. V lost 6 bases and J 7 bases, leaving 15 bases between the germline ends. The CDR3 nucleotides read TGTGCCAGCAGAACACAGGAGACCTATGAAGCTTTCTTT. This translates into CASRTQETYEAFF.

V usage is TRBV27 and J usage is TRBJ1-1; no reliable D call. The V and J ends lost 6 bases and 5 bases respectively, with 16 bases between them. The CDR3 loop spans 14 amino acids. Germline V gene lookup returns CDR1 MNHEY and CDR2 SMNVEV (reference sequence). The CDR3 loop is CASSLRTGGTEAFF. The DNA of the CDR3 is TGTGCCAGCAGCCTCAGGACGGGTGGGACTGAAGCTTTCTTT.